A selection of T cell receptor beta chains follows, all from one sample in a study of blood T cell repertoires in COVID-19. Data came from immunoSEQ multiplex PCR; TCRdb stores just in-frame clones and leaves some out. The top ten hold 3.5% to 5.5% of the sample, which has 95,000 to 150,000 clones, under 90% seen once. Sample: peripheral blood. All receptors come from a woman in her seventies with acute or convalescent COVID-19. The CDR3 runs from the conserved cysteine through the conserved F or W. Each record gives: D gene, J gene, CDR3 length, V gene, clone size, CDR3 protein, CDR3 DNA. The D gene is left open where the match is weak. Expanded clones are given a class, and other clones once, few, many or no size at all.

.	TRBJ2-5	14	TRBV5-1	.	CASAPGPHGETQYF	TGCGCCAGCGCACCGGGTCCCCATGGGGAGACCCAGTACTTC
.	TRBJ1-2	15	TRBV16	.	CASSQSNPDRGGYTF	TGTGCCAGCAGCCAATCGAACCCGGACCGGGGTGGCTACACCTTC
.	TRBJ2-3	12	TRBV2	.	CASSPNTDTQYF	TGTGCCAGCAGTCCCAACACAGATACGCAGTATTTT
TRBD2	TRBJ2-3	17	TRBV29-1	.	CSVSSSGLAGLTDTQYF	TGCAGCGTGAGCTCGTCCGGACTAGCGGGGCTCACAGATACGCAGTATTTT
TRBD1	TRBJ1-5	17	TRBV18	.	CASSPKAGGQGLEPQHF	TGTGCCAGCTCACCGAAAGCTGGGGGACAGGGGTTGGAGCCCCAGCATTTT
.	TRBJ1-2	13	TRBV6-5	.	CASSTPRVYGYTF	TGTGCCAGCAGTACTCCACGAGTCTATGGCTACACCTTC
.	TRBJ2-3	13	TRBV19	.	CASSPGGTDTQYF	TGTGCCAGTTCCCCGGGGGGCACAGATACGCAGTATTTT
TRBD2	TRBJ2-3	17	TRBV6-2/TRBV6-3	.	CASSSRTSGESSDTQYF	TGTGCCAGCAGTTCCCGGACTAGCGGGGAATCCTCAGATACGCAGTATTTT
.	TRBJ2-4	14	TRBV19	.	CASSNPGEKNIQYF	TGTGCCAGTAGTAATCCAGGGGAGAAAAACATTCAGTACTTC
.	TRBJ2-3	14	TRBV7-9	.	CASSLAGPTDTQYF	TGTGCCAGCAGCTTGGCGGGGCCCACAGATACGCAGTATTTT
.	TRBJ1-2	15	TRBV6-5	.	CASSHPGQGSYGYTF	TGTGCCAGCAGCCACCCAGGGCAGGGAAGCTATGGCTACACCTTC
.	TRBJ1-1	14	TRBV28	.	CASSPGGGATEAFF	TGTGCCAGCAGTCCCGGGGGAGGGGCCACTGAAGCTTTCTTT
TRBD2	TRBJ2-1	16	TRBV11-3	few	CASSFQAGGAYNEQFF	TGTGCCAGCAGCTTCCAAGCGGGGGGTGCTTACAATGAGCAGTTCTTC
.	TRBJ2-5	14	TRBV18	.	CASSPPGAWETQYF	TGTGCCAGCTCACCTCCAGGGGCTTGGGAGACCCAGTACTTC
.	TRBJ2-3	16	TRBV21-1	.	CASSKVPVDRTDTQYF	TGTGCCAGCAGCAAAGTGCCTGTGGACAGAACAGATACGCAGTATTTT
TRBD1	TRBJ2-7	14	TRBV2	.	CASSRDRGSYEQYF	TGTGCCAGCAGTCGGGACAGGGGATCCTACGAGCAGTACTTC
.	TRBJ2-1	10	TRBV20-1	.	CSANSNEQFF	TGCAGTGCAAACAGCAATGAGCAGTTCTTC
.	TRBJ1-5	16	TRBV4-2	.	CASSQDNRGKNQPQHF	TGTGCCAGCAGCCAAGATAATAGGGGAAAAAATCAGCCCCAGCATTTT